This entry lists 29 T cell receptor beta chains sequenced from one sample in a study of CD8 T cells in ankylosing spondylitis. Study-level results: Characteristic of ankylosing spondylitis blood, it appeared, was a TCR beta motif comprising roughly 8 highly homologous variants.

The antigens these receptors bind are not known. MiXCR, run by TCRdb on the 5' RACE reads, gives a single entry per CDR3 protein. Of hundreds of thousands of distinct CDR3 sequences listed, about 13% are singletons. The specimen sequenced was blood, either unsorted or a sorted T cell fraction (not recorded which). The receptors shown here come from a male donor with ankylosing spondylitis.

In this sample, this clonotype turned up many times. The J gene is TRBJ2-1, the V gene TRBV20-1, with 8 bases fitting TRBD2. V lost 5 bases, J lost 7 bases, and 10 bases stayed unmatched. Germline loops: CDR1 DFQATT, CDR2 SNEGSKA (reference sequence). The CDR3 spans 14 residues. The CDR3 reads CSAESGRIRNEQFF. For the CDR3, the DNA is TGCAGTGCTGAGAGCGGGAGAATCAGGAATGAGCAGTTCTTC.

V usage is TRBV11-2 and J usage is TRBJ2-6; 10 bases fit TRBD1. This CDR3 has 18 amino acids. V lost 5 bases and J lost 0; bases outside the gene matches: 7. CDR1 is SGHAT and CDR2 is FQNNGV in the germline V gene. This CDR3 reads CASSLGTGVYSGANVLTF. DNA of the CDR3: TGTGCCAGCAGCCTCGGGACAGGGGTCTACTCTGGGGCCAACGTCCTGACTTTC. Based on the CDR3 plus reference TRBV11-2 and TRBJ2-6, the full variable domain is EAGVAQSPRYKIIEKRQSVAFWCNPISGHATLYWYQQILGQGPKLLIQFQNNGVVDDSQLPKDRFSAERLKGVDSTLKIQPAKLEDSAVYLCASSLGTGVYSGANVLTFGAGSRLTVL.

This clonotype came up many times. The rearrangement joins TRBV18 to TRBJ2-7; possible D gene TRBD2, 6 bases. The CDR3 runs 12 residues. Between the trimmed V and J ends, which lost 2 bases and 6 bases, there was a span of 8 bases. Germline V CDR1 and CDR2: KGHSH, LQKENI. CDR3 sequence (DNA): TGTGCCAGCTCACCAGGGGGGAGCGAGCAGTACTTC. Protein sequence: CASSPGGSEQYF.

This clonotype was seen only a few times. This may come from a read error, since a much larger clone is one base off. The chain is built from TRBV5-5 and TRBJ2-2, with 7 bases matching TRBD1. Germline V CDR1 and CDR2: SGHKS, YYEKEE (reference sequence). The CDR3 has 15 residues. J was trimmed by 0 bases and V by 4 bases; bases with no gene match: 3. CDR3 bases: TGTGCCAGCAGCCGGGACAGCTCGAACACCGGGGAGCTGTTTTTT. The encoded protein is CASSRDSSNTGELFF.

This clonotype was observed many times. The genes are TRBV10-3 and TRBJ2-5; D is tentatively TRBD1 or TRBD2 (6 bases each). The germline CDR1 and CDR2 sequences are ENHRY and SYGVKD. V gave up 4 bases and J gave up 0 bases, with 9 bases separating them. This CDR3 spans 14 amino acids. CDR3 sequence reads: CAISVGGYQETQYF. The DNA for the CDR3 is TGTGCCATCAGTGTGGGGGGCTACCAAGAGACCCAGTACTTC.

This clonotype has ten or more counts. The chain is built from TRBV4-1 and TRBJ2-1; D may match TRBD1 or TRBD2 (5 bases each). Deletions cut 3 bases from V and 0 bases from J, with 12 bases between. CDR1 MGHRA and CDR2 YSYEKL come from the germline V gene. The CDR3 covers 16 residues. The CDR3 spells CASSQGVGFSYNEQFF. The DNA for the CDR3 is TGCGCCAGCAGCCAGGGGGTAGGGTTCTCCTACAATGAGCAGTTCTTC.

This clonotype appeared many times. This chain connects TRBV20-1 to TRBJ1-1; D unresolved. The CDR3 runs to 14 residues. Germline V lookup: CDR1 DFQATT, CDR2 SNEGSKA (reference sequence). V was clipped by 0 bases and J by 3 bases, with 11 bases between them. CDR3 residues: CSAREGTMDTEAFF. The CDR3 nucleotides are TGCAGTGCTAGAGAGGGAACAATGGACACTGAAGCTTTCTTT.

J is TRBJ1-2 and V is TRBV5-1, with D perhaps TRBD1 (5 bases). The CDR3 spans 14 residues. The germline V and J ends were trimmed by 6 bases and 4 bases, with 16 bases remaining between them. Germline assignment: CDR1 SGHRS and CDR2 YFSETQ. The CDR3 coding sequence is TGCGCCAGCACCCCAGATCAGGGACGCTATGGCTACACCTTC. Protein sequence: CASTPDQGRYGYTF.

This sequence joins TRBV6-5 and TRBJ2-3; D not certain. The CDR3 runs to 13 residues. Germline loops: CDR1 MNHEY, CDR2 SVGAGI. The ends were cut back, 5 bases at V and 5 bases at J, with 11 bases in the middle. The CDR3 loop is CASSRTPVDTQYF. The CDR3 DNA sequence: TGTGCCAGCAGTCGTACTCCCGTAGATACGCAGTATTTT.

CDR3 in DNA: TGTGCCAGCAGCCTGGGCGGCCCCGGTCCGAGAGGCACCCAGTACTTC. This codes for CASSLGGPGPRGTQYF. V and J are TRBV3-1 and TRBJ2-5; D unclear. CDR3 size: 16 residues. Germline V gene lookup returns CDR1 LGHDT and CDR2 YNNKEL (reference sequence). Trimming took 4 bases from V and 8 from J, leaving 23 bases between them.

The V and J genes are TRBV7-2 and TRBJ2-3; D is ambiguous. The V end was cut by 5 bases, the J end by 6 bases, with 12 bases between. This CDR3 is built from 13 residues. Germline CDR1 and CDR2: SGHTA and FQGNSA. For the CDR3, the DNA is TGTGCCAGCAGCCCCGCTCTAGGGGATACGCAGTATTTT. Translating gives CASSPALGDTQYF.

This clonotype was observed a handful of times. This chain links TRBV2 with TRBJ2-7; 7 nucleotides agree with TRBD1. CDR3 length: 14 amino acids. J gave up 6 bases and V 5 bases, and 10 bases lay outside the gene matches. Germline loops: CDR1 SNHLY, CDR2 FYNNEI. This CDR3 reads CASSIRKTGVEQYF. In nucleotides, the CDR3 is TGTGCCAGCAGTATACGGAAAACAGGGGTCGAGCAGTACTTC.

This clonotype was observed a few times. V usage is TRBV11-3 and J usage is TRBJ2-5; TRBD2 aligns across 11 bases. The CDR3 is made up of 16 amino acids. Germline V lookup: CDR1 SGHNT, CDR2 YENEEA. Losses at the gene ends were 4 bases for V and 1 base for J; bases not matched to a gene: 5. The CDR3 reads CASSSDSGRGQETQYF. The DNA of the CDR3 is TGTGCCAGCAGCTCGGATAGCGGGAGGGGCCAAGAGACCCAGTACTTC. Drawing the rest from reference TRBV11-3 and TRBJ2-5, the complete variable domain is EAGVVQSPRYKIIEKKQPVAFWCNPISGHNTLYWYLQNLGQGPELLIRYENEEAVDDSQLPKDRFSAERLKGVDSTLKIQPAELGDSAVYLCASSSDSGRGQETQYFGPGTRLLVL.

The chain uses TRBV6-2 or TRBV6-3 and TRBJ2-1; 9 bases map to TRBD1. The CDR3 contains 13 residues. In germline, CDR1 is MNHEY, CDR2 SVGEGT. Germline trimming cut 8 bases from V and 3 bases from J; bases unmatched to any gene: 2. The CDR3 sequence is CASGTGHYNEQFF. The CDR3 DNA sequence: TGTGCCAGCGGGACAGGGCACTACAATGAGCAGTTCTTC.

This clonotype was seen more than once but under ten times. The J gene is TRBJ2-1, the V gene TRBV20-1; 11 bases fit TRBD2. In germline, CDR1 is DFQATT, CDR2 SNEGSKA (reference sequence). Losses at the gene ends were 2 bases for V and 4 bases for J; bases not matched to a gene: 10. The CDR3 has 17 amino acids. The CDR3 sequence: CSARPILAGGGYNEQFF. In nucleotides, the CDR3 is TGCAGTGCTAGACCAATCTTAGCGGGAGGGGGGTACAATGAGCAGTTCTTC.

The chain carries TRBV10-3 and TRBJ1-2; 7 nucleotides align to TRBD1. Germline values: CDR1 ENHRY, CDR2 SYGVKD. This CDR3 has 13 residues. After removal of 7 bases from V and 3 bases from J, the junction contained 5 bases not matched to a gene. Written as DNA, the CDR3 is TGTGCCATCAACCTCGGGACAGACTATGGCTACACCTTC. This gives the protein CAINLGTDYGYTF.

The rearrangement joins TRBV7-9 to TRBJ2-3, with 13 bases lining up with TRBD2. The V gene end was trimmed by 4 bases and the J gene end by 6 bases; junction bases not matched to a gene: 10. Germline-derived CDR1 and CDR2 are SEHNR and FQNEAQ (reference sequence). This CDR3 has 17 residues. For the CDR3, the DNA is TGTGCCAGCAGCTCCGGACTAGCGGGAGTATTTTCTGATACGCAGTATTTT. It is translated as CASSSGLAGVFSDTQYF.

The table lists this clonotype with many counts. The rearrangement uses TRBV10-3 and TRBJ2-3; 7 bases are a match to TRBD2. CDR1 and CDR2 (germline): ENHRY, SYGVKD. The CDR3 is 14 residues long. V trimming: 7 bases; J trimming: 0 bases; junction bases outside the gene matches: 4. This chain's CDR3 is CAINGGRSTDTQYF. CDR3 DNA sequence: TGTGCCATCAACGGCGGGAGAAGCACAGATACGCAGTATTTT.

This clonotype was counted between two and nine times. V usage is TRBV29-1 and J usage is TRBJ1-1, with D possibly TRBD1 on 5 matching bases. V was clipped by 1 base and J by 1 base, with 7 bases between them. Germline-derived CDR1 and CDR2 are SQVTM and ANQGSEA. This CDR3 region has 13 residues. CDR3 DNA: TGCAGCGTTGAAGGGAGGGGGAACACTGAAGCTTTCTTT. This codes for CSVEGRGNTEAFF.

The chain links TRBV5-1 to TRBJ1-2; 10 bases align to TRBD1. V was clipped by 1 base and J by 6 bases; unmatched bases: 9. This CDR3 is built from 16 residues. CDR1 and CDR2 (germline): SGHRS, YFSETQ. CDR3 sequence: CASSLSYPTGGHGYTF. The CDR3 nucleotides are TGCGCCAGCAGCTTGTCTTACCCGACAGGGGGCCATGGCTACACCTTC. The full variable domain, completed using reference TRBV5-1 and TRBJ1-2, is KAGVTQTPRYLIKTRGQQVTLSCSPISGHRSVSWYQQTPGQGLQFLFEYFSETQRNKGNFPGRFSGRQFSNSRSEMNVSTLELGDSALYLCASSLSYPTGGHGYTFGSGTRLTVV.

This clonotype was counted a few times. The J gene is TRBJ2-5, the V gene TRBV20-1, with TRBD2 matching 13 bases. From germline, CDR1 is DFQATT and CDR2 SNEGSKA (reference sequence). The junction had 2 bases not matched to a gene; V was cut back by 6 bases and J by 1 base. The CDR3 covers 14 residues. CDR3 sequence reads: CSARTSGSQETQYF. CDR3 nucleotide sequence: TGCAGTGCGAGGACTAGCGGGAGCCAAGAGACCCAGTACTTC.

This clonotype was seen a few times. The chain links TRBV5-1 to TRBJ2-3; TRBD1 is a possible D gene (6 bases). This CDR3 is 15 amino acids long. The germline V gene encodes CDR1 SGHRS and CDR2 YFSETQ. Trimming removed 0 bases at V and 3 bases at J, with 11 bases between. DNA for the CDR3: TGCGCCAGCAGCTTGGACAGGGCCTGGACAGATACGCAGTATTTT. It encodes CASSLDRAWTDTQYF.

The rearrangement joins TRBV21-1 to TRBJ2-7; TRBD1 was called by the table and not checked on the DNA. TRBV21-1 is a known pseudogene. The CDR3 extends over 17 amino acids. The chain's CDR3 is CASSKFRNSLSSYEQYV. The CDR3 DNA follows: TGTGCCAGCAGCAAATTTCGGAACAGTTTAAGCTCCTACGAGCAGTACGTC.

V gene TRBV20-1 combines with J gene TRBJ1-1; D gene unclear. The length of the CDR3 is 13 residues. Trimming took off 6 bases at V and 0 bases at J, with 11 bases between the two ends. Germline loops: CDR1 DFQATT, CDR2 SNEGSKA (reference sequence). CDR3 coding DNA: TGCAGTGCACGACACATCATGAACACTGAAGCTTTCTTT. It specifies CSARHIMNTEAFF.

This chain's CDR3 is CASSINGGNQPQHF. For the CDR3, the DNA is TGTGCCAGTAGTATTAACGGCGGCAATCAGCCCCAGCATTTT. The rearrangement joins TRBV19 to TRBJ1-5; D uncertain. The V gene lost 3 bases and the J gene lost 2 bases, with 8 bases spanning the gap. The length of the CDR3 is 14 residues. CDR1 and CDR2 from the germline V gene are LNHDA and SQIVND (reference sequence).

CDR3 DNA: TGCGCCAGCAGCCGGGAACAGGGGGAACGGAATTCACCCCTCCACTTT. This translates into CASSREQGERNSPLHF. The chain carries TRBV4-1 and TRBJ1-6, with 8 bases lining up with TRBD1. From germline, CDR1 is MGHRA and CDR2 YSYEKL. This CDR3 contains 16 residues. J was trimmed by 7 bases and V by 4 bases; bases with no gene match: 9.

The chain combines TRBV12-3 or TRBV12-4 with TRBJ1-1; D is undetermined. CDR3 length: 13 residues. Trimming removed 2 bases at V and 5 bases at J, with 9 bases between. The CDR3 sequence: CASSLISRTEAFF. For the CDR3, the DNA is TGTGCCAGCAGTTTAATCTCACGGACTGAAGCTTTCTTT.

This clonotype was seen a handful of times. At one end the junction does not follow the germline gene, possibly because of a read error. In DNA, the CDR3 is TGCAGCGCTGAAGAGGGTGCGAGAACTGAAGCTTTCTTT. Encoded protein: CSAEEGARTEAFF. The rearrangement links TRBV29-1 to TRBJ1-1; D is unresolved. This CDR3 comprises 13 residues. Germline loops: CDR1 SQVTM, CDR2 ANQGSEA.

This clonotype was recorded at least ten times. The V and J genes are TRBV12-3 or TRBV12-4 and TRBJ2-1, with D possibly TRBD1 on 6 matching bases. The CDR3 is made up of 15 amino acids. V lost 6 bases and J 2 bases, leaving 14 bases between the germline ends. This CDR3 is CASSPDRLPYNEQFF. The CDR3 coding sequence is TGTGCCAGCAGCCCCGACAGGCTTCCCTACAATGAGCAGTTCTTC.